The rows below give T cell receptor beta chains drawn from one sample of a study of blood T cell repertoires in COVID-19. Assay: immunoSEQ multiplex PCR; the TCRdb copy retains only in-frame clones and omits some. This sample has around 190,000 clones, with around 76% found just once. The sample comprised peripheral blood. All receptors derive from a woman between 55 and 75 years old with COVID-19, enrolled during active disease. The CDR3 runs from the conserved cysteine through the conserved F or W. D genes are given only for firm matches. Size is stated for part of the rows, as once, few or many counts, or as a class when the clone is expanded.

TRBV5-8,TRBJ2-5,.,TRBD2,CASQTGTSGQETQYF,TGTGCCTCCCAAACCGGGACTAGCGGTCAAGAGACCCAGTACTTC
TRBV6-2/TRBV6-3,TRBJ2-2,.,TRBD2,CASSYRLAGWTGELFF,TGTGCCAGCAGTTACCGACTAGCGGGGTGGACCGGGGAGCTGTTTTTT
TRBV28,TRBJ2-1,.,TRBD2,CASSPQRGRGYNEQFF,TGTGCCAGCAGTCCCCAGCGGGGGCGAGGCTACAATGAGCAGTTCTTC
TRBV5-1,TRBJ1-1,.,.,CASSLEQGNTEAFF,TGCGCCAGCAGCTTGGAACAGGGGAACACTGAAGCTTTCTTT
TRBV6-1,TRBJ2-2,.,.,CASSETRAANTGELFF,TGTGCCAGCAGTGAGACTAGGGCAGCGAACACCGGGGAGCTGTTTTTT
TRBV10-3,TRBJ1-2,.,TRBD1,CAISGTGGGIDGYTF,TGTGCCATCAGTGGAACAGGGGGCGGAATTGATGGCTACACCTTC
TRBV24-1,TRBJ1-5,.,.,CATSGAGVSSNQPQHF,TGTGCCACCAGTGGTGCGGGGGTCAGCAGCAATCAGCCCCAGCATTTT
TRBV4-3,TRBJ2-3,.,TRBD2,CASSQEGGRADTQYF,TGCGCCAGCAGCCAAGAGGGCGGGAGAGCAGATACGCAGTATTTT
TRBV18,TRBJ2-5,.,TRBD2,CASSGLAGVRETQYF,TGTGCCAGCTCAGGACTAGCGGGAGTGCGGGAGACCCAGTACTTC
TRBV9,TRBJ1-1,.,.,CASSVAPYTEAFF,TGTGCCAGCAGCGTAGCCCCCTACACTGAAGCTTTCTTT
TRBV10-1,TRBJ1-1,.,.,CASSETGRAVAFF,TGCGCCAGCAGTGAGACAGGGAGGGCTGTGGCTTTCTTT
TRBV19,TRBJ1-5,.,.,CASSLGGLGSQPQHF,TGTGCCAGTAGTCTGGGGGGGTTAGGTTCTCAGCCCCAGCATTTT
TRBV6-1,TRBJ1-5,.,.,CASSEFLYQPQHF,TGTGCCAGCAGTGAATTTCTTTATCAGCCCCAGCATTTT
TRBV7-9,TRBJ1-1,.,.,CASSLNRGNTEAFF,TGTGCCAGCAGCTTAAACCGGGGTAACACTGAAGCTTTCTTT
TRBV5-1,TRBJ2-1,.,TRBD2,CASSELAGEVEQFF,TGCGCCAGCAGCGAACTAGCGGGAGAAGTTGAGCAGTTCTTC
TRBV6-5,TRBJ1-2,.,.,CASRWPGGAQDYTF,TGTGCCAGCAGGTGGCCTGGGGGCGCCCAAGACTACACCTTC
TRBV7-3,TRBJ2-7,.,TRBD1,CASSAGTGGSYEQYF,TGTGCCAGCAGCGCCGGGACAGGGGGCTCCTACGAGCAGTACTTC
TRBV5-1,TRBJ1-4,many,TRBD1,CASRTGTGNEKLFF,TGCGCCAGCCGGACCGGGACAGGGAATGAAAAACTGTTTTTT
TRBV4-1,TRBJ2-1,.,TRBD1,CASSQERGRWGEQFF,TGCGCCAGCAGCCAAGAAAGGGGGCGGTGGGGTGAGCAGTTCTTC
TRBV30,TRBJ1-2,.,.,CASSVGSNYGYTF,TGTGCCTCTTCGGTGGGGAGCAACTATGGCTACACCTTC
TRBV19,TRBJ2-5,.,TRBD1,CASSAGTGRETQYF,TGTGCCAGTAGTGCCGGGACAGGGAGAGAGACCCAGTACTTC
TRBV5-1,TRBJ1-1,few,.,CASSLGQKNTEAFF,TGCGCCAGCAGCTTGGGACAGAAGAACACTGAAGCTTTCTTT
TRBV5-1,TRBJ2-1,.,.,CASSRDGSSYNEQFF,TGCGCCAGCAGCCGTGACGGGAGCTCCTACAATGAGCAGTTCTTC
TRBV7-9,TRBJ1-4,few,TRBD1,CASSLGGQSVEKLFF,TGTGCCAGCAGCTTAGGGGGACAGTCGGTGGAAAAACTGTTTTTT
TRBV18,TRBJ2-3,.,.,CASSPRSSTDTQYF,TGTGCCAGCTCACCACGTTCTAGCACAGATACGCAGTATTTT
TRBV23-1,TRBJ2-1,.,.,CASSQCWPRVCYNEQFF,TGCGCCAGCAGTCAATGCTGGCCCAGGGTTTGCTACAATGAGCAGTTCTTC
TRBV28,TRBJ1-6,.,TRBD1,CASRRWGQGLDSPLHF,TGTGCCAGCAGACGATGGGGACAGGGGTTGGATTCACCCCTCCACTTT
TRBV5-1,TRBJ2-2,.,TRBD1,CASQPRTGDTGELFF,TGCGCCAGTCAACCTAGGACAGGGGACACCGGGGAGCTGTTTTTT
TRBV28,TRBJ1-2,.,TRBD1,CASSLFGQASYGYTF,TGTGCCAGCAGTTTATTTGGACAGGCCTCCTATGGCTACACCTTC
TRBV28,TRBJ2-5,.,.,CASTLAGKNRVTQYF,TGTGCCAGCACCTTAGCAGGGAAGAATAGGGTGACCCAGTACTTC
TRBV2,TRBJ1-4,.,TRBD1,CASRPQGAANEKLFF,TGTGCCAGCAGGCCACAGGGGGCGGCTAATGAAAAACTGTTTTTT
TRBV7-8,TRBJ2-1,.,.,CASSKSTAGRYNEQFF,TGTGCCAGCAGCAAAAGTACGGCGGGGAGGTACAATGAGCAGTTCTTC
TRBV10-2,TRBJ2-7,.,TRBD2,CASRPWGEGEQYF,TGCGCCAGCAGACCTTGGGGGGAGGGCGAGCAGTACTTC
TRBV5-6,TRBJ1-4,once,TRBD1,CASSLNGQVGEKLFF,TGTGCCAGCAGCCTTAATGGACAGGTCGGTGAAAAACTGTTTTTT
TRBV27,TRBJ1-3,.,.,CASSPLGAPGNTIYF,TGTGCCAGCAGCCCTCTGGGGGCCCCTGGGAACACCATATATTTT
TRBV5-4,TRBJ2-1,once,.,CASSGTGSPEYNEQFF,TGTGCCAGCAGCGGCACGGGGTCCCCGGAATACAATGAGCAGTTCTTC
TRBV27,TRBJ1-5,.,.,CASSSHRAIDSNQPQHF,TGTGCCAGCAGTTCCCACAGGGCAATCGATAGCAATCAGCCCCAGCATTTT
TRBV5-5,TRBJ2-7,.,.,CASSFLDEQYF,TGTGCCAGCAGCTTTCTTGACGAGCAGTACTTC
TRBV11-2,TRBJ1-1,.,.,CASSLPGTRNTEAFF,TGTGCCAGCAGCTTACCCGGGACAAGGAACACTGAAGCTTTCTTT
TRBV27,TRBJ2-3,.,TRBD2,CASSRRLAGGVSDTQYF,TGTGCCAGCAGCCGTCGACTAGCGGGGGGTGTTTCAGATACGCAGTATTTT
TRBV5-1,TRBJ2-3,.,TRBD2,CASSLAMGLAGGADTQYF,TGCGCCAGCAGCTTGGCCATGGGACTAGCGGGGGGGGCGGATACGCAGTATTTT
TRBV19,TRBJ1-1,.,TRBD1,CASRLAGGNTEAFF,TGTGCCAGTAGATTGGCAGGGGGCAACACTGAAGCTTTCTTT